This record looks at one T cell receptor beta chain sequence and its context. This clone was counted between two and nine times. Its antigen has not been determined. Base qualities are not recorded, but no much larger clone differs from it by a single base. Libraries came from the immunoSEQ multiplex PCR assay. RNA was extracted from all samples and reverse transcribed into cDNA, which served as template for TCR sequencing. First-strand cDNA was synthesized with SuperScript III using a 2:1 mix of oligo-dT and random hexamers. A synthetic immune receptor repertoire was used to gauge amplification bias, and whatever bias remained was removed computationally. The study's processing was this. Raw reads were preprocessed to remove errors, and CDR3 was defined according to IMGT conventions as the region from the conserved cysteine to phenylalanine. To get clonality, Shannon entropy was normalized by log2 of the number of productive unique TCRs and the result was subtracted from 1. CD4 or CD8 identity of scalp clones was inferred by cross-referencing scalp TCRbeta sequences with sorted blood CD4 and CD8 repertoires. As stored in TCRdb, this immuneACCESS dataset retains in-frame rearrangements with V and J assigned. A fraction of the clones does not appear; measured against another copy, unresolved V genes explain less than half of the discrepancy, and the remainder lacks a known reason. Clone size and the V and J calls come from that table; the DNA yielded D and trimming. A total of more than 200,000 clones appear in this sample, over 60% of them only once. In total, the top ten clones hold 4.2% of the sample.

Interpreted using the paper, the time point label stands for: approximately 4 weeks on oral tofacitinib. The treatment or condition tag for this specimen amounts to: oral pan-JAK inhibitor, 5-10 mg twice daily. Lesional scalp punch biopsies and peripheral blood were obtained from alopecia areata patients. PBMCs were isolated by density centrifugation and stained for CD3, CD4 and CD8, after which CD4+ and CD8+ T cells were sorted on a FACSAria. The sample is drawn from a study of CD8+ T cells in alopecia areata listed by TCRdb under 2018. Regarding the research as a whole: The treated patients, all with moderate-to-severe alopecia areata, were enrolled in an open-label pilot trial of oral tofacitinib given at 5 to 10 mg twice daily. Patients received tofacitinib for 6 to 18 months and were then followed off drug for 6 months to check for delayed response and recurrence. Disease severity in treated patients was measured with the SALT score, which quantifies the percentage of affected scalp surface area. The study used high-throughput TCRbeta sequencing to examine T cell clonal expansion in alopecia areata, in both the C3H/HeJ mouse model and human patients. Human TCRbeta sequencing covered scalp tissue and sorted CD4+ and CD8+ peripheral blood T cells from patchy and totalis/universalis alopecia areata patients and healthy controls. Patients on tofacitinib were biopsied at baseline and after 4 and 24 weeks of treatment, and several of the patients also had a later scalp biopsy. Scalp clonality was compared across normal scalp (n=4), patchy alopecia areata scalp (n=8), and alopecia totalis/universalis scalp (n=8). RNA came from the PAXgene miRNA kit for fixed scalp, the miRNeasy kit for PBMCs, and the RNeasy kit for mouse skin. Amplification of TCRbeta CDR3 regions was done by immunoSEQ multiplex PCR using 35 Vbeta forward primers and 13 Jbeta reverse primers.

Overall results and qualifications from the work: During tofacitinib treatment, many expanded lesional clones remained in scalp and blood, and this persistence may partly explain relapse after treatment is stopped. Because the treated cohort was small and had just a single nonresponder, larger studies are needed to establish links between baseline CD8+ expansion and response. Tofacitinib significantly lowered scalp clonality and the number of expanded CD8+ clones among the top 100 scalp clones. Unlike mouse skin, which is dominated by gammadelta T cells, normal human skin has resident alphabeta T cells that are also sequenced, and this complicates analysis of the scalp TCR repertoire. Compared with mice, TCR sequences shared between patients were less clear, possibly partly because of HLA diversity across the patient population. Compared with normal scalp, lesional scalp had higher clonality and more expanded CD8+ clones, particularly in alopecia totalis/universalis, a pattern that suggests antigenic drive.

Trimming takes 3 bases off V and 9 bases off J; junction bases not matched to a gene: 13. The CDR3 starts with the cysteine, ends with the phenylalanine, and has 15 residues. Just the 45-base CDR3 DNA is kept, in frame starting at base 1. According to the germline V gene, CDR1 reads SGHRS and CDR2 reads YFSETQ. The material was CD4+ T cells sorted from blood, obtained at week 4, from a patient treated with tofacitinib. This sequence originates from a human donor with alopecia areata. The sequence joins TRBV5-1 to TRBJ2-7, with 9 junctional bases fitting TRBD1. The DNA is as follows: TGCGCCAGCAGCTGGCTGGACAGGGGAGATCGGCGGCAGTACTTC. Translation gives CASSWLDRGDRRQYF.